This TCR beta chain appears in the sequencing data of a study of T cell repertoires in cytomegalovirus infection. Study-level background: Through public TCR beta signatures, both CMV infection and matching HLA type were indicated. Regarding the study as a whole: Totalled public TCR beta family frequency picked out people who carried CMV plus the relevant HLA. HLA-C-restricted CMV clonotypes gave the most frequent clonotype in two of eight donors.

MiXCR, applied by TCRdb to the reads, yields one record per CDR3 protein. Altogether 150,000 to 200,000 distinct CDR3 sequences are present, approximately 15% being singletons, with the ten largest covering roughly 27%. CDR1 is KGHDR, CDR2 SFDVKD, per germline. Between the trimmed V and J ends, which lost 7 bases and 7 bases, there was a span of 13 bases. The CDR3 extends over 13 amino acids. This clonotype was detected only a few times. Its antigen remains unknown. The clonotype comes from a human donor in good health (CMV status not recorded). Some clones in this sample may be carry-over from other donors' samples. The specimen was PBMCs. The gene calls are TRBV24-1 and TRBJ2-1, with D possibly TRBD1 on 6 matching bases. The CDR3 loop is CATRSAGVNEQFF. The CDR3 DNA is TGTGCCACCAGGTCGGCAGGGGTGAATGAGCAGTTCTTC.